Shown below are 12 T cell receptor beta chains from a single sample sequenced in a study of blood T cell repertoires in COVID-19. Sequenced by immunoSEQ multiplex PCR; TCRdb stores in-frame clones only, minus some. The table has about 200,000 clones, roughly nine tenths seen once. Sequenced: peripheral blood. The source of these receptors is a woman aged 70-85 years with acute or convalescent COVID-19.

CDR3 coding DNA: TGTGCCATCAGTGCCATCTCGGGGGGGATCTCCTACGAGCAGTACTTC. It codes for CAISAISGGISYEQYF. This chain joins TRBV10-3 and TRBJ2-7; 8 nucleotides line up with TRBD2. The germline V gene has CDR1 ENHRY and CDR2 SYGVKD. CDR3 length equals 16 residues. Trimming took 4 bases from V and 0 from J; bases not matched to a gene: 8.

CDR3 nucleotide sequence: TGTGCCAGCAGCCCTAGGCCGGGACAGGGATTCCACGAGCAGTACTTC. It yields the protein CASSPRPGQGFHEQYF. The genes are TRBV11-2 and TRBJ2-7; 9 positions match TRBD1. CDR1 is SGHAT, CDR2 FQNNGV, per germline. V gave up 5 bases and J gave up 5 bases; unmatched junction bases: 13. This CDR3 has 16 residues.

This clone showed up just a few times. V usage is TRBV2 and J usage is TRBJ1-2, with unresolved D. Germline V gene data show CDR1 as SNHLY and CDR2 as FYNNEI. Trimming removed 7 bases from V and 7 bases from J, with 16 bases in between. The CDR3 spans 13 residues. The CDR3 DNA follows: TGTGCCAGCAAATTTACAGTGTTCGGTGGCTACACCTTC. It is translated as CASKFTVFGGYTF. Full variable domain (missing parts from reference TRBV2 and TRBJ1-2): EPEVTQTPSHQVTQMGQEVILRCVPISNHLYFYWYRQILGQKVEFLVSFYNNEISEKSEIFDDQFSVERPDGSNFTLKIRSTKLEDSAMYFCASKFTVFGGYTFGSGTRLTVV.

The rearrangement joins TRBV5-1 to TRBJ2-1; TRBD2 aligns across 14 bases. CDR3 length: 18 amino acids. V dropped 0 bases and J dropped 7; count of bases not matched to a gene: 9. Germline-derived CDR1 and CDR2 are SGHRS and YFSETQ. The CDR3 loop is CASSLAPMTSGGVNEQFF. DNA for the CDR3: TGCGCCAGCAGCTTGGCCCCCATGACTAGCGGGGGGGTGAATGAGCAGTTCTTC.

The chain combines TRBV11-3 with TRBJ2-5; TRBD2 is a possible D gene (6 bases). V was trimmed by 1 base and J by 2 bases, leaving 8 bases between them. CDR1 SGHNT and CDR2 YENEEA come from the germline V gene. CDR3 length: 14 residues. DNA for the CDR3: TGTGCCAGCAGCTTAGCTCGGGGGCAAGAGACCCAGTACTTC. It codes for CASSLARGQETQYF.

The count of this clone is one. CDR3 nucleotides: TGTGCCAGCAGCCATACGACAGGGAAAGGCTACGAGCAGTACTTC. Amino acids: CASSHTTGKGYEQYF. V and J are TRBV16 and TRBJ2-7; 7 positions agree with TRBD1. There are 15 residues in the CDR3. Germline V gene lookup returns CDR1 KGHSY and CDR2 FQNENV. V shed 3 bases and J 3 bases; nucleotides not matched to a gene: 8.

The genes are TRBV19 and TRBJ1-5; possibly TRBD1 for D (6 bases). The ends were cut back, 6 bases at V and 3 bases at J, with 12 bases in the middle. CDR1 LNHDA and CDR2 SQIVND come from the germline V gene (reference sequence). CDR3 length: 14 residues. For the CDR3, the DNA is TGTGCCAGTAGGCCGGACAGCTCCAATCAGCCCCAGCATTTT. This encodes CASRPDSSNQPQHF.

The J gene is TRBJ1-1, the V gene TRBV18; possible D gene TRBD1, 5 bases. V lost 6 bases and J lost 3, with 17 bases in between. CDR3 length: 15 amino acids. Germline loops: CDR1 KGHSH, CDR2 LQKENI. The CDR3 DNA sequence: TGTGCCAGCTCTACGGCCGGGGGTGGGGACACTGAAGCTTTCTTT. As protein: CASSTAGGGDTEAFF.

The chain joins TRBV5-6 to TRBJ1-6, with D unclear. Germline V gene lookup returns CDR1 SGHDT and CDR2 YYEEEE. The CDR3 consists of 16 residues. Trimming took 0 bases from V and 5 from J, leaving 12 bases between them. The CDR3 spells CASSLGGAGNNSPLHF. In nucleotides, the CDR3 is TGTGCCAGCAGCTTGGGGGGTGCGGGAAATAATTCACCCCTCCACTTT.

V usage is TRBV5-5 and J usage is TRBJ1-1, with D hard to call. V dropped 4 bases and J dropped 3 bases, with 13 bases sitting between them. The CDR3 is 14 residues long. Per the germline V gene, CDR1 is SGHKS and CDR2 is YYEKEE (reference sequence). The CDR3 DNA follows: TGTGCCAGCAGCCGGCCAGGAGGGCACACTGAAGCTTTCTTT. Protein product: CASSRPGGHTEAFF.

The rearrangement joins TRBV6-2 or TRBV6-3 to TRBJ1-5, with TRBD1 as a possible D gene (6 bases). The CDR3 extends over 18 amino acids. With 0 bases removed from V and 0 bases from J, the gap between germline ends came to 15 bases. Germline CDR1 and CDR2: MNHEY and SVGEGT. This CDR3 is CASSYSPWTAHSNQPQHF. Written as DNA, the CDR3 is TGTGCCAGCAGTTACTCCCCTTGGACAGCCCATAGCAATCAGCCCCAGCATTTT.

V gene TRBV27 combines with J gene TRBJ2-2, with 7 bases matching TRBD2. The CDR3 spans 14 residues. Trimming cost V 8 bases and J 4 bases; bases outside gene matches: 7. The germline gives CDR1 MNHEY, CDR2 SMNVEV (reference sequence). CDR3 protein: CASAWTRSTGELFF. The DNA of the CDR3 is TGTGCCAGCGCTTGGACTAGGAGCACCGGGGAGCTGTTTTTT.